Below, one TCR beta chain is given with its context. The germline CDR1 and CDR2 sequences are SGHRS and YFSETQ. The trim removed 1 base at V and 9 bases at J, leaving 7 bases unmatched. The CDR3 runs to 14 residues. This record comes from a study of T cell changes during pregnancy in multiple sclerosis. Profiled with immunoSEQ multiplex PCR; TCRdb holds only in-frame clones, not every one. The sample includes approximately 88,000 clones, approximately 94% of them seen just once. The clonotype originates from a female donor with multiple sclerosis, enrolled in a pregnancy study. The sequencing here drew on peripheral blood, taken in the third trimester of pregnancy. The chain combines TRBV5-1 with TRBJ2-1; 7 positions agree with TRBD1. The CDR3 nucleotides read TGCGCCAGCAGCTTGCCGAAGACAGGGACTGAGCAGTTCTTC. It yields the protein CASSLPKTGTEQFF.